This entry describes one T cell receptor beta chain. This clone was detected a few times. Its target antigen remains unknown. One base away there is no much larger clone; base qualities are not given. This entry is derived from a study of blood T cell repertoires in COVID-19 (dated by TCRdb to about 2020). Concerning the study at large: Collaborator samples came from the United States, Italy and Spain and covered acute and convalescent phases of COVID-19. The material from the prospective study consisted of cDNA or gDNA derived from T cells, B-cell-depleted T cells, or PBMCs. The dataset comprised deeply sampled blood TCRbeta repertoires from subjects exposed to, actively infected with, or recovered from COVID-19. The repertoires were released in a freely available public database intended as a resource for research on the immune response to SARS-CoV-2. The samples were drawn from two sources: the first 160 participants of the ongoing ImmuneRACE study, and about 1,300 subjects contributed by 6 global collaborators. A de-identified subject ID, COVID-19 status, age in years and sex were almost always included in the sample metadata. HLA class I and class II types, where available, came from metadata supplied by the sample provider rather than from assay-based typing.

One collaborating source in Seattle enrolled patients during active infection and followed them longitudinally through the course of disease. Whole blood was collected in K2EDTA tubes by collaborating institutions according to the institutions' own protocols. For TCRbeta analysis, collaborator samples were shipped as frozen whole blood, as isolated PBMCs, or as DNA extracted from either sample type. Measured from the cysteine to the phenylalanine, the CDR3 is 16 residues long. Just CDR3 DNA is preserved here, 48 bases in frame from base 1. CDR1 SGHDN and CDR2 FVKESK are derived from the germline V gene. The germline V end is reduced by 1 base and the J end by 2 bases; junction bases left unmatched: 5. The immunoSEQ Assay, a bias-controlled multiplex PCR, was used to amplify TCRbeta CDR3 regions from genomic DNA. The paper's processing steps were these. The number of nucleated cells in each sample was estimated from the amplification of reference gene primers within the assay. Sequence reads were collapsed and filtered to measure the absolute abundance of every unique TCRbeta CDR3 rearrangement. For each sample, productive Simpson clonality was calculated by taking the square root of Simpson's diversity index across productive rearrangements. Not all clones reach the TCRdb copy of this immuneACCESS table, which keeps in-frame sequences only. Checked studies attribute under half of the gap to unresolved V genes and leave the rest unexplained. The D gene and trimming were derived from the DNA, and the V and J assignments and clone size from that table. This sample has 150,000 or so clones in its table, and roughly 84% of those were observed once. The ten largest clonotypes hold about 12% of the sample.

What the study reported, not specific to this receptor: How much clinical and demographic metadata was included differed by source and by participant, and the metadata was provided uncurated.

The TCR sequence derives from a woman aged 55-70 years with COVID-19, enrolled during active disease. The V gene is TRBV14 and the J gene is TRBJ1-2, with TRBD1 identical over 9 junction bases. The sample consisted of peripheral blood. CDR3 reads: CASSQGLGQGNYGYTF. The nucleotide sequence is TGTGCCAGCAGCCAAGGGCTCGGACAGGGGAACTATGGCTACACCTTC.